The 9 T cell receptor beta chains presented below share a single source sample, sequenced in a study of T cells in Graves' hyperthyroidism and ophthalmopathy. TCR beta CDR3 sequences were amplified from RNA transcripts. First-round RT-PCR of the TCR CDR3 relied on the HTBI primer set. TCRdb itself ran the multiplex PCR reads through MiXCR, one entry per CDR3 protein. The sample holds hundreds of thousands of distinct CDR3 sequences, roughly 13% seen once. Input material: blood. The receptors were sampled from a woman in her forties with Graves' ophthalmopathy.

The table lists this clonotype with many counts. This chain joins TRBV11-2 and TRBJ2-5; D might be TRBD2 (6 bases). Germline V gene data show CDR1 as SGHAT and CDR2 as FQNNGV. The CDR3 spans 15 residues. The ends were cut back, 0 bases at V and 6 bases at J, with 14 bases in the middle. CDR3 sequence (DNA): TGTGCCAGCAGCTTAGATCCGGGCGGGGAGCAGACCCAGTACTTC. Translation: CASSLDPGGEQTQYF.

This clonotype was counted many times. The CDR3 nucleotides read TGTGCCAGCAGCTTAGAGGGGACTAGCACAGAGACCCAGTACTTC. This translates into CASSLEGTSTETQYF. The V call is TRBV7-2, the J call TRBJ2-5; 9 nucleotides line up with TRBD2. CDR3 length: 15 residues. The germline CDR1 and CDR2 sequences are SGHTA and FQGNSA. The V gene end was trimmed by 1 base and the J gene end by 4 bases; junction bases not matched to a gene: 4. The full variable domain, rest sourced from reference TRBV7-2 and TRBJ2-5, is GAGVSQSPSNKVTEKGKDVELRCDPISGHTALYWYRQSLGQGLEFLIYFQGNSAPDKSGLPSDRFSAERTGGSVSTLTIQRTQQEDSAVYLCASSLEGTSTETQYFGPGTRLLVL.

V and J are TRBV20-1 and TRBJ2-5; the D is unclear. The CDR3 extends over 12 amino acids. V lost 3 bases to trimming and J lost 0 bases, with 5 bases between them. CDR1 DFQATT and CDR2 SNEGSKA come from the germline V gene (reference sequence). In DNA form, the CDR3 reads TGCAGTGCTAGTTGGTACCAAGAGACCCAGTACTTC. Translation: CSASWYQETQYF.

This clonotype was detected ten times or more. The CDR3 here is CASGQGEKGYEQYF. The CDR3 DNA is TGTGCCAGCGGACAAGGGGAAAAGGGCTACGAGCAGTACTTC. V is TRBV12-3 or TRBV12-4 and J is TRBJ2-7, with D perhaps matching TRBD1 (5 bases). Trimming stripped 8 bases from V and 3 bases from J, with 17 bases between. This CDR3 is built from 14 residues.

The chain carries TRBV5-6 and TRBJ2-7; 9 bases are shared with TRBD1. The CDR3 is 13 amino acids. Germline CDR1 is SGHDT and CDR2 is YYEEEE. V shed 6 bases and J 6 bases; nucleotides not matched to a gene: 7. CDR3 amino acids: CASTGTGSGEQYF. CDR3 bases: TGTGCCAGCACCGGGACAGGGAGCGGCGAGCAGTACTTC.

A word on this clonotype: Being one base from a much bigger clone, this may be a read error. The chain employs TRBV20-1 and TRBJ2-2, with 9 bases fitting TRBD1. Germline V gene data show CDR1 as DFQATT and CDR2 as SNEGSKA (reference sequence). This CDR3 comprises 15 residues. The CDR3 region has the DNA TGCGGTGCTAGAGATTGGGACAGGGCACGCGGGGAGCTGTTTTTT. It codes for CGARDWDRARGELFF.

This clonotype was seen only a few times. The chain carries TRBV6-2 or TRBV6-3 and TRBJ1-6, with 10 bases identical to TRBD1. The CDR3 totals 15 residues. V lost 6 bases and J lost 12; bases outside the gene matches: 11. Germline V gives CDR1 MNHEY, CDR2 SVGEGT. CDR3 in amino acids: CASSSPGQGYGPLHF. The CDR3 region has the DNA TGTGCCAGCAGCTCTCCGGGACAGGGGTATGGACCCCTCCACTTT.

This clonotype was detected ten times or more. The genes are TRBV12-3 or TRBV12-4 and TRBJ2-1; 8 bases line up with TRBD1. The CDR3 sequence is 16 residues long. V lost 6 bases and J lost 6; bases outside the gene matches: 13. CDR3 residues: CASSPPGTGKTNEQFF. The CDR3 coding sequence is TGTGCCAGCAGCCCACCCGGGACAGGTAAAACCAATGAGCAGTTCTTC.

This clonotype occurred many times. The gene calls are TRBV18 and TRBJ1-1; maybe TRBD1 (6 bases). Germline V CDR1 and CDR2: KGHSH, LQKENI. Trimming removed 0 bases from V and 4 bases from J, with 15 bases in between. This CDR3 is built from 16 residues. The CDR3 reads CASSPPVAGESTEAFF. CDR3 nucleotides: TGTGCCAGCTCACCACCGGTCGCAGGGGAGAGCACTGAAGCTTTCTTT.